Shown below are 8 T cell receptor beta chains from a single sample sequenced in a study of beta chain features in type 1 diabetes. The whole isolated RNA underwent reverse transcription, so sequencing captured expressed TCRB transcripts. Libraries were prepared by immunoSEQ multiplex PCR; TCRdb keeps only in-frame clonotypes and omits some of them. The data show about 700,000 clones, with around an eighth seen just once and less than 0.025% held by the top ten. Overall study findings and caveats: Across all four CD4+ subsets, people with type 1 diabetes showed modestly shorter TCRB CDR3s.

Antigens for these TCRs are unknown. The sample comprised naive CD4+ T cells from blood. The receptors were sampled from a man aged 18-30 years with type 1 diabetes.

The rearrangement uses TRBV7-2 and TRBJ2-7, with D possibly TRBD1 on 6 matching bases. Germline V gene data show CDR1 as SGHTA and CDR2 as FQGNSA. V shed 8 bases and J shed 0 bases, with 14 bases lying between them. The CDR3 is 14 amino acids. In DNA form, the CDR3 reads TGTGCCAGCGGGGGCTCCCTGAGCTCCTACGAGCAGTACTTC. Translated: CASGGSLSSYEQYF.

CDR3 nucleotides: TGTGCCACCAGCAGAGAGACAGGGACCAATAATTCACCCCTCCACTTT. Protein: CATSRETGTNNSPLHF. This rearrangement joins TRBV15 to TRBJ1-6; 7 bases fit TRBD1. Germline CDR1 reads LNHNV; CDR2 reads YYDKDF (reference sequence). The CDR3 has 16 residues. The J segment lost 5 bases and the V segment lost 0 bases, leaving 4 bases of the junction unmatched.

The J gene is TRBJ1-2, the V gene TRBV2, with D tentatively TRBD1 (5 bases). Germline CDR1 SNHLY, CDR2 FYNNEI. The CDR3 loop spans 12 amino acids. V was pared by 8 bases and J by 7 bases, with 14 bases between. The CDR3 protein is CASPEEGTGYTF. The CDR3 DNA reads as TGTGCCAGCCCTGAGGAGGGGACTGGCTACACCTTC.

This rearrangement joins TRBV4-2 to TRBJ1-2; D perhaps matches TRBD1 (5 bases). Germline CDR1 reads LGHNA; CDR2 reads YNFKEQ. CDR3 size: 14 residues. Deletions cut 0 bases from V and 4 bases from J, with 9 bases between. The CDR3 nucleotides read TGTGCCAGCAGCCAAGATGTAGACAGCTATGGCTACACCTTC. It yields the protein CASSQDVDSYGYTF.

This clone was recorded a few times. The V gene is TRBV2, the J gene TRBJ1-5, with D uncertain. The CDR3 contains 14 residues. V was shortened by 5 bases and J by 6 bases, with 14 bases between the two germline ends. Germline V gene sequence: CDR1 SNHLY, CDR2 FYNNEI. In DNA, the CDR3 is TGTGCCAGCAGTCCCCGGAGGTTGAGTCAGCCCCAGCATTTT. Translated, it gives CASSPRRLSQPQHF.

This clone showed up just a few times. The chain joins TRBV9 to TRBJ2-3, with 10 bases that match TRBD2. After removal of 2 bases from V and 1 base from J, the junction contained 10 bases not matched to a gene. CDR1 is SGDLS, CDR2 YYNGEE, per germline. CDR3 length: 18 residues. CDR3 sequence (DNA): TGTGCCAGCAGCGTGGCCAGCGGGGGGGCTCGCGGCACAGATACGCAGTATTTT. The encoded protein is CASSVASGGARGTDTQYF.

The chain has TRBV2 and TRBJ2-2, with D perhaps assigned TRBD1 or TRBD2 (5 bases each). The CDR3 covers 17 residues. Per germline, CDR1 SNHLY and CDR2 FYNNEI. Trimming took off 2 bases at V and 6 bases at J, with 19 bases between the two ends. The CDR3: CASSEMGESLSAGELFF. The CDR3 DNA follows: TGTGCCAGCAGTGAAATGGGGGAATCTTTGTCCGCCGGGGAGCTGTTTTTT.

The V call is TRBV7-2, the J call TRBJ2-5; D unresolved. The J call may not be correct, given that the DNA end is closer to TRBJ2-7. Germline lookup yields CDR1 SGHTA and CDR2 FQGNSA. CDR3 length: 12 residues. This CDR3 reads CASSLPGYEQYF. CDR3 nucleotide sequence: TGTGCCAGCAGCCTCCCCGGCTACGAGCAGTACTTC.